Reported below is one TCR beta chain. No cognate antigen has been identified for it. One base away there is no much larger clone; base qualities are not given. The data were taken from a study of identical twins (dated by TCRdb to between 2015 and 2016). As for the study more broadly: The study deep-sequenced TCR alpha and beta repertoires from monozygotic twins, unrelated adults of various ages and cord blood to test whether fetal clonotypes persist. To rule out contamination, replicate twin experiments were performed at different times with different library preparation protocols. Study-wide findings and limitations: Out-of-frame TCR alpha sharing in monozygotic twins was systematically underestimated by recombination models, whereas sharing between unrelated individuals was in agreement with the recombination models. Invariant T cells such as MAIT and iNKT could partly confound zero-insertion analyses, although diverse VJ usage argued against such confounding for most clonotypes. Because the same donors could not be followed over many years, the conclusions depended on cross-sectional statistical analysis. Abundant cord blood beta clonotypes carried fewer insertions; young adult naive repertoires showed a weaker similar trend, while memory repertoires showed none. Out-of-frame TCR alpha sequences shared between twins showed an excess of low generation-probability sequences compared with coincidental sharing between unrelated individuals. A weaker excess of twin sharing was found in beta out-of-frame sequences because the signal-to-noise ratio was lowered by fewer shared sequences.

Every donor in the study was a healthy Caucasian. Three pairs of female monozygotic twins, all aged roughly 18 to 30 years, made up the twin cohort. CD4+ and CD8+ T cell populations were isolated with positive isolation kits from Invitrogen. Including the terminal cysteine and phenylalanine, the CDR3 comprises 11 residues. Only the CDR3 DNA stays, 33 bases, in frame from base 1. The germline V gene (reference sequence) gives CDR1 as DFQATT and CDR2 as SNEGSKA. V sheds 5 bases and J sheds 7 bases, leaving 8 bases between their ends. Receptors were amplified or captured by 5' RACE. The instrument was an Illumina HiSeq 2000. A universal primer binding site was added through template switching, and the final cDNA carried a unique molecular identifier so that TCR cDNA molecules could be counted accurately. Specific primers in the conserved constant-segment region were used to synthesize first-strand cDNA for the TCR alpha and beta chains. Each cDNA library was double barcoded, with a SMART-Mk sample barcode plus Illumina barcodes, to control for contamination. TruSeq adapter sequences along with Illumina sample barcodes were introduced in two successive PCR steps. TCR alpha and beta cDNA libraries were sequenced on the Illumina HiSeq platform with custom primers. The paper's processing steps were these. Raw reads were processed with MiGEC to extract unique molecular identifiers, and MiXCR was used to determine CDR3 positions. Recombination models were inferred per individual with the repgenHMM and IGoR tools using an EM algorithm. Shared clonotype analysis was performed with the tcR package in R, normalizing sharing by the product of cloneset sizes. To study raw recombination free of thymic and clonal selection effects, out-of-frame nonproductive sequences were analyzed. TCRdb trimmed the raw reads at Q25, called clones with MiXCR and kept productive beta chains. Under each unique CDR3 protein, matching rows form one entry showing the most common genes and DNA. These V and J calls derive from TCRdb rather than the authors' analysis. Recorded for this sample are approximately 250,000 distinct CDR3 sequences; over 5.5% of them occurred a single time. The ten largest clones take up roughly 15% of the sample.

This sample was also put to use in a study of T cells expressing NK-cell markers. The second study also describes: Eight or nine donors provided sorted CD3+CD56+NKG2C+, CD3+CD56+NKG2C- and CD3+CD56-NKG2C+ T-cell subsets, whose TCR beta-chain repertoires were profiled. Among the eight sequenced donors, only one was HCMV-seronegative, while the other seven were HCMV-seropositive. In several experiments an anti-gammadeltaTCR antibody was added to restrict sorting to alphabetaTCR-expressing T cells. In five to seven donors, the dominant CD3+CD56+NKG2C+ clonotypes were among the top 10 CD8+ clonotypes and accounted for about 1.0-7.5% of CD8+ T cells. Those dominant clonotypes were again the most abundant among CD3+CD56-NKG2C+ cells in several donors, at about 25-65%. Whether the expanded NKG2C-expressing T cell clones were specific for HCMV antigens was left unclear. Randomly selected healthy volunteers, three men and five women, were used as the eight sequenced donors. HCMV-specific IgG was detected in serum with a commercial ELISA kit to determine HCMV serostatus. MIGEC was used to demultiplex reads and group the reads by UMI, and MiTCR was used to assemble and quantify clonotypes. To exclude erroneous sequences, any TCR cDNA sequence not supported by at least two reads was discarded. The tcR package was used for downstream repertoire analysis, and clonotypes were matched across fractions by CDR3 nucleotide sequence plus V segment. VDJmatch was used to annotate antigen specificity against VDJdb, with one amino acid substitution in CDR3 allowed.

This sequence uses TRBV20-1 and TRBJ2-2; the D gene cannot be named for sure. The clonotype originates from a woman between 18 and 29 years old in good health. Sequences were obtained from CD8+ T cells sorted from blood. The nucleotides read TGCAGTGCTCAATACAGCGGGGAGCTGTTTTTT. Its translation is CSAQYSGELFF.